Following are 27 T cell receptor beta chains from one sample sequenced in a study of blood T cell repertoires in COVID-19. Using immunoSEQ multiplex PCR, the repertoire was profiled, and TCRdb retains in-frame clones only, with some absent. This table has more than 300,000 clones, around 87% appearing once. The sample was PBMCs or T cells enriched from blood (not recorded which). These receptors were obtained from a man aged 40-49 years in a cohort exposed to, infected with or recovered from COVID-19 (not recorded which).

The chain carries TRBV10-2 and TRBJ2-5; D not resolved. With 11 bases removed from V and 1 base from J, the gap between germline ends came to 11 bases. Germline-derived CDR1 and CDR2 are WSHSY and SAAADI. The CDR3 loop spans 12 amino acids. The CDR3 reads CAAGGSQETQYF. The DNA for the CDR3 is TGCGCCGCCGGTGGTTCCCAAGAGACCCAGTACTTC.

This chain links TRBV10-3 with TRBJ2-3; 7 bases match TRBD2. In germline, CDR1 is ENHRY, CDR2 SYGVKD. The CDR3 is made up of 15 amino acids. The V and J ends lost 4 bases and 5 bases, in that order; junction bases with no gene match: 9. CDR3 in amino acids: CAISAEAGVIDTQYF. CDR3 in DNA: TGTGCCATCAGTGCTGAGGCGGGAGTGATAGATACGCAGTATTTT.

The chain has TRBV4-1 and TRBJ1-2; 8 nucleotides line up with TRBD1. Germline CDR1 MGHRA, CDR2 YSYEKL. The length of the CDR3 is 16 residues. The ends lost 4 bases at V and 2 bases at J; junction bases unmatched: 9. The CDR3 DNA reads as TGCGCCAGCAGCCGAGGGTCAGGGGGCGTCAACTATGGCTACACCTTC. Amino acid sequence: CASSRGSGGVNYGYTF.

This clone was picked up one time. This chain links TRBV2 with TRBJ1-1, with D possibly matching TRBD1 (5 bases). V was trimmed by 7 bases and J by 1 base, leaving 13 bases between them. The germline gives CDR1 SNHLY, CDR2 FYNNEI. This CDR3 is built from 14 residues. The CDR3 sequence is CASNDRSQNTEAFF. For the CDR3, the DNA is TGTGCCAGCAATGACAGATCACAGAACACTGAAGCTTTCTTT.

This chain joins TRBV10-3 and TRBJ2-5, with TRBD2 identical over 16 bases. CDR3 length: 18 amino acids. Germline lookup yields CDR1 ENHRY and CDR2 SYGVKD. Losses at the gene ends were 2 bases for V and 3 bases for J; bases not matched to a gene: 6. CDR3 nucleotides: TGTGCCATCAGTGAGACGGGACTAGCGGGAGGGCGGGAAGAGACCCAGTACTTC. This sequence encodes CAISETGLAGGREETQYF.

The genes are TRBV7-8 and TRBJ1-5, with 11 bases aligning to TRBD1. The V segment lost 5 bases and the J segment 6 bases; nucleotides outside the gene matches: 6. The CDR3 extends over 15 amino acids. CDR1 is SGHVS, CDR2 FQNEAQ, per germline. The CDR3 DNA reads as TGTGCCAGCAGCCCAGGGACAGGGGGGGTTCAGCCCCAGCATTTT. Its translation is CASSPGTGGVQPQHF. The full variable domain, its missing parts supplied by reference TRBV7-8 and TRBJ1-5, is GAGVSQSPRYKVAKRGQDVALRCDPISGHVSLFWYQQALGQGPEFLTYFQNEAQLDKSGLPSDRFFAERPEGSVSTLKIQRTQQEDSAVYLCASSPGTGGVQPQHFGDGTRLSIL.

The rearrangement links TRBV2 to TRBJ2-4, with 11 bases aligning to TRBD2. J lost 0 bases, V lost 6 bases, and 4 bases had no gene match. The CDR3 contains 16 residues. Germline V gene lookup returns CDR1 SNHLY and CDR2 FYNNEI. CDR3 protein: CASSATSGGAKNIQYF. CDR3 sequence (DNA): TGTGCCAGCAGCGCTACTAGCGGGGGAGCCAAAAACATTCAGTACTTC.

The chain has TRBV30 and TRBJ2-3, with TRBD2 as a possible D gene (5 bases). In germline, CDR1 is GTSNPN, CDR2 SVGIG (reference sequence). There are 13 residues in the CDR3. The V and J ends lost 3 bases and 2 bases respectively, with 9 bases between them. CDR3 in amino acids: CAWSDGVTDTQYF. CDR3 bases: TGTGCCTGGAGCGACGGGGTCACAGATACGCAGTATTTT.

The genes are TRBV18 and TRBJ2-2; 12 bases are shared with TRBD2. Trimming at V came to 3 bases and at J to 5 bases, leaving 10 bases not matched to a gene. Germline V gene lookup returns CDR1 KGHSH and CDR2 LQKENI. The CDR3 is 18 amino acids. The DNA for the CDR3 is TGTGCCAGCTCACCTTGGCTAGCGGGAGGGCCGGAAACCGGGGAGCTGTTTTTT. This codes for CASSPWLAGGPETGELFF.

The gene calls are TRBV7-9 and TRBJ2-5, with D possibly TRBD2 on 5 matching bases. The CDR3 consists of 14 residues. Germline V gene data show CDR1 as SEHNR and CDR2 as FQNEAQ (reference sequence). Trimming cost V 5 bases and J 7 bases, with 17 bases left between them. The CDR3 here is CASSRGPSGGTQYF. The CDR3 bases are TGTGCCAGCAGCCGAGGACCCAGCGGCGGGACCCAGTACTTC.

The chain employs TRBV18 and TRBJ2-7, with 7 bases fitting TRBD1. In germline, CDR1 is KGHSH, CDR2 LQKENI. The CDR3 is made up of 14 amino acids. Germline trimming cut 6 bases from V and 0 bases from J; bases unmatched to any gene: 5. The CDR3 nucleotides read TGTGCCAGCTCTGTTGACAGGGCCTCCTACGAGCAGTACTTC. The encoded protein is CASSVDRASYEQYF. The full variable domain, with the rest looked up from reference TRBV18 and TRBJ2-7, is NAGVMQNPRHLVRRRGQEARLRCSPMKGHSHVYWYRQLPEEGLKFMVYLQKENIIDESGMPKERFSAEFPKEGPSILRIQQVVRGDSAAYFCASSVDRASYEQYFGPGTRLTVT.

A single count supports this clone. V and J are TRBV18 and TRBJ2-7; TRBD2 matches at 7 bases. The CDR3 contains 14 residues. Germline trimming cut 3 bases from V and 2 bases from J; bases unmatched to any gene: 4. Per germline, CDR1 KGHSH and CDR2 LQKENI. CDR3 amino acids: CASSPTSEPYEQYF. The CDR3 DNA sequence: TGTGCCAGCTCACCCACTAGCGAACCCTACGAGCAGTACTTC.

This chain uses TRBV3-1 (or the pseudogene TRBV3-2) with TRBJ2-2; 8 bases are a match to TRBD1. The V gene end was trimmed by 0 bases and the J gene end by 3 bases; junction bases not matched to a gene: 3. The germline gives CDR1 LGHDT, CDR2 YNNKEL (reference sequence). The CDR3 sequence is 16 residues long. The CDR3 DNA reads as TGTGCCAGCAGCCAAGAGGACAGGGCGGACACCGGGGAGCTGTTTTTT. The encoded protein is CASSQEDRADTGELFF.

V gene TRBV7-2 combines with J gene TRBJ2-2, with 7 bases that match TRBD1. V lost 5 bases to trimming and J lost 4 bases; unmatched junction nucleotides: 10. Looked up from germline, CDR1 is SGHTA and CDR2 is FQGNSA. The CDR3 loop spans 16 amino acids. CDR3 amino acids: CASSKGQTFTTGELFF. The CDR3 DNA follows: TGTGCCAGCAGCAAGGGACAGACGTTTACCACCGGGGAGCTGTTTTTT.

This clone has just one count. The rearrangement joins TRBV28 to TRBJ1-4; the match to TRBD1 covers 7 bases. This CDR3 is 15 amino acids long. The V and J ends lost 6 bases and 4 bases, in that order; junction bases with no gene match: 8. Germline CDR1 reads MDHEN; CDR2 reads SYDVKM. The CDR3 region is CASSYRQGVNEKLFF. The CDR3 DNA sequence: TGTGCCAGCAGCTATAGACAGGGAGTTAATGAAAAACTGTTTTTT.

The chain joins TRBV2 to TRBJ1-4; unclear D gene. Germline V gives CDR1 SNHLY, CDR2 FYNNEI. The CDR3 contains 14 residues. The ends were cut back, 1 base at V and 2 bases at J, with 5 bases in the middle. The CDR3 protein is CASSEGRTNEKLFF. The CDR3 DNA reads as TGTGCCAGCAGTGAAGGGAGGACTAATGAAAAACTGTTTTTT.

The chain has TRBV5-1 and TRBJ1-2; TRBD1 aligns across 11 bases. The germline CDR1 and CDR2 sequences are SGHRS and YFSETQ. Germline trimming cut 3 bases from V and 8 bases from J; bases unmatched to any gene: 9. The CDR3 totals 15 residues. CDR3 sequence (DNA): TGCGCCAGCAGCTCGGACAGGGGGCGCGTAGGGGGCTACACCTTC. Amino acids: CASSSDRGRVGGYTF.

The chain carries TRBV19 and TRBJ2-3; no clear D gene. Germline V lookup: CDR1 LNHDA, CDR2 SQIVND (reference sequence). V was trimmed by 3 bases and J by 0 bases, leaving 7 bases between them. The CDR3 is 14 amino acids. This chain's CDR3 is CASSMVRSTDTQYF. The DNA of the CDR3 is TGTGCCAGTAGTATGGTCAGAAGCACAGATACGCAGTATTTT. The full variable domain, its missing parts supplied by reference TRBV19 and TRBJ2-3, is DGGITQSPKYLFRKEGQNVTLSCEQNLNHDAMYWYRQDPGQGLRLIYYSQIVNDFQKGDIAEGYSVSREKKESFPLTVTSAQKNPTAFYLCASSMVRSTDTQYFGPGTRLTVL.

The rearrangement joins TRBV5-1 to TRBJ2-5; D gene ambiguous. The CDR3 contains 11 residues. The germline V gene has CDR1 SGHRS and CDR2 YFSETQ. V lost 4 bases to trimming and J lost 5 bases, with 6 bases between them. Here the CDR3 reads CASSPGETQYF. In DNA, the CDR3 is TGCGCCAGCAGCCCGGGTGAGACCCAGTACTTC.

On this clone itself: Other DNA variants within this sample encode the same CDR3. The chain employs TRBV5-1 and TRBJ1-4; no reliable D call. Germline V gives CDR1 SGHRS, CDR2 YFSETQ. V was pared by 0 bases and J by 8 bases, with 11 bases between. The CDR3 sequence is 14 residues long. The CDR3 reads CASSLGGLGEKLFF. CDR3 bases: TGCGCCAGCAGCTTGGGAGGGTTAGGGGAAAAACTGTTTTTT.

The chain employs TRBV11-1 and TRBJ1-1; D gene uncertain. Trimming cost V 2 bases and J 1 base, with 5 bases left between them. The length of the CDR3 is 13 residues. Germline V gene data show CDR1 as SGHAT and CDR2 as FQDESV (reference sequence). CDR3 sequence reads: CASSLQSNTEAFF. The CDR3 nucleotides are TGTGCCAGCAGCTTACAATCGAACACTGAAGCTTTCTTT.

The chain links TRBV29-1 to TRBJ1-1; 8 nucleotides match TRBD1. The germline gives CDR1 SQVTM, CDR2 ANQGSEA. The CDR3 runs 12 residues. V was clipped by 5 bases and J by 4 bases; unmatched bases: 3. CDR3 nucleotides: TGCAGCGTTAGACAGGGGACCACTGAAGCTTTCTTT. This gives the protein CSVRQGTTEAFF.

V is TRBV5-1 and J is TRBJ1-1; D might be TRBD1 (6 bases). V was clipped by 0 bases and J by 1 base, with 7 bases between them. This CDR3 is built from 14 residues. The germline gives CDR1 SGHRS, CDR2 YFSETQ. CDR3 region: CASSLAGQNTEAFF. CDR3 DNA: TGCGCCAGCAGCTTGGCGGGACAGAACACTGAAGCTTTCTTT.

This clone was seen only once. This chain uses TRBV18 with TRBJ2-5; 7 bases fit TRBD1. This CDR3 is built from 15 residues. Germline lookup yields CDR1 KGHSH and CDR2 LQKENI. V shed 0 bases and J 5 bases; nucleotides not matched to a gene: 6. CDR3 DNA: TGTGCCAGCTCACCACCGGACAGGTCCCGGGAGACCCAGTACTTC. Its translation is CASSPPDRSRETQYF.

This chain connects TRBV18 to TRBJ1-1; no clear D. The CDR3 length is 15 residues. Trimming stripped 3 bases from V and 4 bases from J, with 15 bases between. CDR1 is KGHSH, CDR2 LQKENI, per germline. The CDR3 sequence: CASSPSAQPGTEAFF. CDR3 bases: TGTGCCAGCTCACCCTCCGCACAGCCAGGCACTGAAGCTTTCTTT.

The CDR3 sequence is CASSSGSGTSTDTQYF. CDR3 nucleotide sequence: TGCGCCAGCAGCTCCGGTTCTGGGACAAGCACAGATACGCAGTATTTT. The chain links TRBV5-1 to TRBJ2-3; the D gene is possibly TRBD1 (6 bases). The CDR3 totals 16 residues. Germline assignment: CDR1 SGHRS and CDR2 YFSETQ. V gave up 3 bases and J gave up 0 bases, with 14 bases separating them.

The V call is TRBV19, the J call TRBJ2-2; tentatively, D is TRBD1 (6 bases). Trimming left V 2 bases short and J 5 bases short, with 12 bases between. Per the germline V gene, CDR1 is LNHDA and CDR2 is SQIVND (reference sequence). The CDR3 is made up of 15 amino acids. CDR3 nucleotides: TGTGCCAGTAGTATATATGAGGGGGAAACCGGGGAGCTGTTTTTT. Amino acids: CASSIYEGETGELFF.